These 22 T cell receptor beta chains originate from one sample sequenced in a study of OX40 agonist ivuxolimab in advanced cancers. Profiling relied on immunoSEQ multiplex PCR, and the TCRdb table lists in-frame clones only, not all of them. The data contain under 25,000 clones, about 80% of them seen just once; the ten biggest clones take up about 20%. The sample in question was CD4+ or CD8+ T cells sorted from blood, obtained in a trial of the OX40 agonist ivuxolimab. Receptors were obtained from an adult with an advanced solid tumor such as melanoma, head and neck, liver or kidney cancer.

The V call is TRBV27, the J call TRBJ1-1; the D is unclear. The CDR3 extends over 14 amino acids. The germline gives CDR1 MNHEY, CDR2 SMNVEV (reference sequence). Deletions cut 2 bases from V and 0 bases from J, with 7 bases between. DNA for the CDR3: TGTGCCAGCAGTTTAGGATCGGTGAACACTGAAGCTTTCTTT. Protein sequence: CASSLGSVNTEAFF.

The rearrangement joins TRBV10-3 to TRBJ1-2, with D uncertain. The CDR3 extends over 16 amino acids. Trimming took 0 bases from V and 6 from J, leaving 17 bases between them. Germline CDR1 ENHRY, CDR2 SYGVKD. The CDR3 sequence is CAISESTGPPSDGYTF. In DNA, the CDR3 is TGTGCCATCAGTGAGTCGACCGGGCCCCCTTCGGATGGCTACACCTTC.

This clone was counted between two and nine times. This chain joins TRBV6-1 and TRBJ1-1; D unresolved. This CDR3 region has 13 residues. CDR1 MNHNS and CDR2 SASEGT come from the germline V gene. V gave up 6 bases and J gave up 1 base, with 9 bases separating them. The CDR3 protein is CASRPGENTEAFF. CDR3 in DNA: TGTGCCAGCAGGCCCGGGGAGAACACTGAAGCTTTCTTT.

DNA of the CDR3: TGTGCCAGTGAGATCGGGACAGGGGGGTTCAATGAGCAGTTCTTC. Amino acid sequence: CASEIGTGGFNEQFF. This chain uses TRBV19 with TRBJ2-1, with 11 bases that match TRBD1. Germline V CDR1 and CDR2: LNHDA, SQIVND (reference sequence). V was clipped by 8 bases and J by 6 bases; unmatched bases: 9. The CDR3 extends over 15 amino acids.

This sequence joins TRBV19 and TRBJ2-7; D not resolved. The CDR3 runs 13 residues. Trimming pared 7 bases from V and 2 bases from J, leaving 12 bases between. Germline V gene data show CDR1 as LNHDA and CDR2 as SQIVND (reference sequence). CDR3: CASKDGSAYEQYF. CDR3 nucleotides: TGTGCCAGTAAGGACGGATCAGCCTACGAGCAGTACTTC.

This rearrangement joins TRBV9 to TRBJ2-1, with D perhaps matching TRBD1 (6 bases). Trimming removed 3 bases from V and 7 bases from J, with 17 bases in between. The CDR3 contains 15 residues. Germline V gene data show CDR1 as SGDLS and CDR2 as YYNGEE. The CDR3 region has the DNA TGTGCCAGCAGCGGCGGACAGTCAAACGTGAATGAGCAGTTCTTC. This gives the protein CASSGGQSNVNEQFF.

The gene calls are TRBV5-1 and TRBJ1-1; D ambiguous. The CDR3 contains 15 residues. Germline V gene lookup returns CDR1 SGHRS and CDR2 YFSETQ. V dropped 0 bases and J dropped 4 bases, with 13 bases sitting between them. CDR3 DNA: TGCGCCAGCAGCTTGGAGTCGCCAGTACCCACTGAAGCTTTCTTT. It yields the protein CASSLESPVPTEAFF.

The count of this clone is one. The V gene is TRBV4-3, the J gene TRBJ1-1, with a tentative D call TRBD1 (6 bases). The CDR3 consists of 15 residues. Between the trimmed V and J ends, which lost 3 bases and 3 bases, there was a span of 14 bases. CDR1 and CDR2 (germline): LGHNA, YSLEER. The CDR3 DNA sequence: TGCGCCAGCAGCCAGGCTGAAGGACAGTACACTGAAGCTTTCTTT. Translated, it gives CASSQAEGQYTEAFF.

The chain has TRBV30 and TRBJ1-1, with 8 positions matching TRBD1. Germline CDR1 GTSNPN, CDR2 SVGIG (reference sequence). J gave up 1 base and V 8 bases, and 3 bases lay outside the gene matches. The CDR3 covers 12 residues. CDR3 region: CALGTGNTEAFF. In nucleotides, the CDR3 is TGTGCCCTCGGGACAGGGAACACTGAAGCTTTCTTT.

Judged by abundance, this clone is medium-sized. Here the CDR3 DNA reads TGCGCCAGCAGCGTTTCGGACAGGGGAAAATACGAGCAGTACTTC. Translation gives CASSVSDRGKYEQYF. The chain carries TRBV5-1 and TRBJ2-7, with 9 positions matching TRBD1. Germline CDR1 reads SGHRS; CDR2 reads YFSETQ. This CDR3 is built from 15 residues. The V and J ends lost 4 bases and 4 bases, in that order; junction bases with no gene match: 9.

The chain links TRBV7-9 to TRBJ2-7, with unresolved D. Germline lookup yields CDR1 SEHNR and CDR2 FQNEAQ (reference sequence). Trimming took off 5 bases at V and 10 bases at J, with 18 bases between the two ends. The CDR3 is 13 amino acids. This CDR3 reads CASSPPGHALQYF. In DNA, the CDR3 is TGTGCCAGCAGCCCCCCAGGTCACGCACTTCAGTACTTC.

This chain links TRBV5-8 with TRBJ1-1; no clear D gene. CDR3 length equals 12 residues. Per germline, CDR1 SGHTS and CDR2 YDEGEE. V was shortened by 0 bases and J by 14 bases, with 14 bases between the two germline ends. The CDR3 reads CASSLAQGSLFF. As DNA, the CDR3 is TGTGCCAGCAGCTTGGCACAAGGATCCTTGTTCTTT.

This clone has only one observation. This chain uses TRBV11-2 with TRBJ2-3; 8 positions match TRBD2. Losses at the gene ends were 1 base for V and 2 bases for J; bases not matched to a gene: 5. Germline loops: CDR1 SGHAT, CDR2 FQNNGV. CDR3 length: 16 amino acids. In nucleotides, the CDR3 is TGTGCCAGCAGCTTAGTTCGCGGGGGGATCACAGATACGCAGTATTTT. As protein: CASSLVRGGITDTQYF.

This chain connects TRBV6-6 to TRBJ1-2; 9 bases agree with TRBD1. CDR3 size: 14 residues. V shed 5 bases and J 6 bases; nucleotides not matched to a gene: 7. The germline V gene encodes CDR1 MNHNY and CDR2 SVGAGI (reference sequence). CDR3 coding DNA: TGTGCCAGCAGTCTACTTTGGACAGGGGATGGCTACACCTTC. This encodes CASSLLWTGDGYTF.

This clone qualifies as large. The chain is built from TRBV28 and TRBJ1-1; D gene ambiguous. The CDR3 totals 15 residues. Germline assignment: CDR1 MDHEN and CDR2 SYDVKM. Trimming took 3 bases from V and 4 from J, leaving 15 bases between them. DNA for the CDR3: TGTGCCAGCAGTTTTTTTATCTCGGGAAGCACTGAAGCTTTCTTT. This gives the protein CASSFFISGSTEAFF.

The chain recombines TRBV4-2 with TRBJ2-1; D is undetermined. V lost 0 bases to trimming and J lost 6 bases, with 9 bases between them. This CDR3 has 14 amino acids. Germline V gives CDR1 LGHNA, CDR2 YNFKEQ. In nucleotides, the CDR3 is TGTGCCAGCAGCCAAGAAGCCCTGAGCAATGAGCAGTTCTTC. Protein: CASSQEALSNEQFF.

The J gene is TRBJ2-1, the V gene TRBV5-1; the match to TRBD2 covers 9 bases. The CDR3 is 15 amino acids. Germline-derived CDR1 and CDR2 are SGHRS and YFSETQ. J lost 4 bases, V lost 3 bases, and 5 bases had no gene match. DNA of the CDR3: TGCGCCAGCAGCTCGAGCGGGGGGCCATACAATGAGCAGTTCTTC. Its translation is CASSSSGGPYNEQFF. The full variable domain, its missing parts supplied by reference TRBV5-1 and TRBJ2-1, is KAGVTQTPRYLIKTRGQQVTLSCSPISGHRSVSWYQQTPGQGLQFLFEYFSETQRNKGNFPGRFSGRQFSNSRSEMNVSTLELGDSALYLCASSSSGGPYNEQFFGPGTRLTVL.

V gene TRBV18 combines with J gene TRBJ1-2; D remains ambiguous. V shed 2 bases and J shed 13 bases, with 11 bases lying between them. The CDR3 totals 11 residues. Germline V CDR1 and CDR2: KGHSH, LQKENI. The CDR3 nucleotides read TGTGCCAGCTCACCAACCCCTTGGGGCACCTTC. Protein sequence: CASSPTPWGTF.

The J gene is TRBJ2-5, the V gene TRBV5-6; 7 nucleotides agree with TRBD2. Germline values: CDR1 SGHDT, CDR2 YYEEEE. CDR3 size: 15 residues. Trimming took 0 bases from V and 5 from J; bases not matched to a gene: 7. As DNA, the CDR3 is TGTGCCAGCAGCTTGGAATTGGGGGGGATGGAGACCCAGTACTTC. Amino acid sequence: CASSLELGGMETQYF.

Relative to its sample, this clone is medium-sized. The chain is built from TRBV27 and TRBJ2-3; no definite D call. Deletions cut 0 bases from V and 1 base from J, with 5 bases between. The CDR3 totals 14 residues. Germline V gene sequence: CDR1 MNHEY, CDR2 SMNVEV (reference sequence). The CDR3: CASSLSAGTDTQYF. The CDR3 bases are TGTGCCAGCAGTTTATCGGCGGGCACAGATACGCAGTATTTT.

The V and J genes are TRBV7-9 and TRBJ1-1; no clear D. The CDR3 sequence is 13 residues long. V was clipped by 5 bases and J by 0 bases, with 7 bases between them. From germline, CDR1 is SEHNR and CDR2 FQNEAQ (reference sequence). This chain's CDR3 is CASSLEMNTEAFF. CDR3 DNA sequence: TGTGCCAGCAGCCTAGAGATGAACACTGAAGCTTTCTTT.

The V call is TRBV4-2, the J call TRBJ2-3; 11 positions agree with TRBD2. The germline CDR1 and CDR2 sequences are LGHNA and YNFKEQ. This CDR3 has 15 amino acids. With V trimmed by 5 bases and J by 2 bases, 3 bases remained unmatched. Here the CDR3 reads CASSFSGRATDTQYF. The DNA for the CDR3 is TGTGCCAGCAGCTTTAGCGGGAGGGCCACAGATACGCAGTATTTT.